This is a list of T cell receptor beta chains from one sample in a study of blood T cell repertoires in COVID-19. Profiling relied on immunoSEQ multiplex PCR, and the TCRdb table lists in-frame clones only, not all of them. Among 200,000 to 250,000 clones listed, 70% to 85% were seen once. Sequencing was done on a sample of PBMCs or T cells enriched from blood (not recorded which). The receptors stem from a middle-aged man who had recovered from COVID-19. Both conserved end residues are part of each CDR3. D genes are given only for firm matches. Some rows have no size entry. The others give once, few or many, or a class for an expanded clone.

abundance	d_gene	v_gene	len	j_gene	CDR3aa	CDR3nt
NA	TRBD1	TRBV6-5	16	TRBJ1-4	CASSYASQGRDEKLFF	TGTGCCAGCAGTTACGCCTCACAGGGGCGAGATGAAAAACTGTTTTTT
NA	TRBD1	TRBV28	15	TRBJ1-5	CASSPPTGGNQPQHF	TGTGCCAGCAGTCCACCGACAGGGGGCAATCAGCCCCAGCATTTT
NA	NA	TRBV7-9	13	TRBJ2-1	CASSLFLVGEQFF	TGTGCCAGCAGCCTCTTCCTAGTTGGTGAGCAGTTCTTC
NA	NA	TRBV5-1	16	TRBJ1-6	CASSLIGSSYNSPLHF	TGCGCCAGCAGCTTGATTGGGAGCTCCTATAATTCACCCCTCCACTTT
few	TRBD2	TRBV5-1	15	TRBJ2-1	CASSLKPGGFDEQFF	TGCGCCAGCAGCTTGAAGCCGGGGGGTTTTGATGAGCAGTTCTTC
NA	TRBD1	TRBV4-1	16	TRBJ2-3	CASSPMETGGTDTQYF	TGCGCCAGCAGCCCCATGGAGACAGGGGGCACAGATACGCAGTATTTT
NA	TRBD1	TRBV6-5	15	TRBJ1-1	CASRTGRGVGTEAFF	TGTGCCAGCAGGACAGGGCGGGGGGTTGGCACTGAAGCTTTCTTT
NA	TRBD2	TRBV27	16	TRBJ2-1	CASSFHAGTSSNEQFF	TGTGCCAGCAGTTTCCACGCCGGGACTAGCAGCAATGAGCAGTTCTTC
NA	TRBD1	TRBV5-1	15	TRBJ1-4	CASRFSGQLNEKLFF	TGCGCCAGCAGATTCTCGGGACAGCTTAATGAAAAACTGTTTTTT
NA	NA	TRBV14	13	TRBJ1-1	CASSRVGVSEAFF	TGTGCCAGCAGCCGAGTAGGAGTCTCTGAAGCTTTCTTT
NA	TRBD1	TRBV5-1	16	TRBJ1-1	CASSWDSRSPNTEAFF	TGCGCCAGCAGCTGGGACAGTCGATCCCCGAACACTGAAGCTTTCTTT
NA	TRBD1	TRBV2	14	TRBJ2-7	CASYDRTGGYEQYF	TGTGCCTCGTATGATAGGACAGGGGGATACGAGCAGTACTTC
NA	TRBD1	TRBV6-5	13	TRBJ1-2	CASSLQGNYGYTF	TGTGCCAGCAGTCTACAGGGGAACTATGGCTACACCTTC
once	NA	TRBV2	15	TRBJ2-7	CASSESVSRNYEQYF	TGTGCCAGCAGTGAATCAGTCTCCAGGAACTACGAGCAGTACTTC
NA	TRBD2	TRBV27	15	TRBJ2-7	CASSPGLGLSYEQYF	TGTGCCAGCAGTCCGGGACTAGGATTGTCATACGAGCAGTACTTC
few	NA	TRBV28	14	TRBJ1-5	CASRVQVPNQPQHF	TGTGCCAGCAGGGTACAGGTACCTAATCAGCCCCAGCATTTT
few	TRBD1	TRBV5-1	16	TRBJ1-2	CASSFHPSEGASGYTF	TGCGCCAGCAGCTTTCATCCGAGTGAGGGGGCGTCTGGCTACACCTTC
NA	NA	TRBV4-3	16	TRBJ1-2	CASSQEVRARGYGYTF	TGCGCCAGCAGCCAAGAAGTAAGGGCCAGGGGCTATGGCTACACCTTC
NA	TRBD1	TRBV18	14	TRBJ1-5	CASSWDSSGQPQHF	TGTGCCAGCTCCTGGGACAGCTCAGGTCAGCCCCAGCATTTT
NA	NA	TRBV7-8	15	TRBJ2-7	CASSLGGTHSYEQYF	TGTGCCAGCAGCTTAGGGGGGACTCACTCCTACGAGCAGTACTTC
NA	TRBD2	TRBV5-4	20	TRBJ2-1	CASSGELAGPGRGLYNEQFF	TGTGCCAGCAGCGGGGAACTAGCGGGCCCGGGGCGGGGGCTCTACAATGAGCAGTTCTTC
NA	TRBD1	TRBV15	16	TRBJ2-7	CATSRAMEGRGHEQYF	TGTGCCACCAGCAGGGCCATGGAGGGCAGGGGGCACGAGCAGTACTTC